A single sample is the source of the 32 T cell receptor beta chains below, sequenced in a study of PD-1 blockade in classical Hodgkin lymphoma. Using immunoSEQ multiplex PCR, the repertoire was profiled, and TCRdb retains in-frame clones only, with some absent. Of more than 12,000 clones detected, 85% to 90% appear once; the ten largest clones hold approximately 4.5%. Every patient was affected by relapse after autologous stem cell transplantation, while exposure to brentuximab vedotin was not uniform. Sequencing was performed on peripheral blood mononuclear cells (PBMCs), taken at baseline. The receptors stem from a human donor with classical Hodgkin lymphoma.

The chain recombines TRBV30 with TRBJ2-5, with 7 bases that match TRBD1. CDR1 GTSNPN and CDR2 SVGIG come from the germline V gene (reference sequence). The CDR3 sequence is 14 residues long. Losses at the gene ends were 2 bases for V and 4 bases for J; bases not matched to a gene: 7. In nucleotides, the CDR3 is TGTGCCTGGAGTCTAGGGGGCGCGGGAGAGACCCAGTACTTC. This codes for CAWSLGGAGETQYF. The whole variable domain, remainder taken from reference TRBV30 and TRBJ2-5, is SQTIHQWPATLVQPVGSPLSLECTVEGTSNPNLYWYRQAAGRGLQLLFYSVGIGQISSEVPQNLSASRPQDRQFILSSKKLLLSDSGFYLCAWSLGGAGETQYFGPGTRLLVL.

The gene calls are TRBV27 and TRBJ2-3, with a possible D match to TRBD2 (5 bases). Germline V CDR1 and CDR2: MNHEY, SMNVEV (reference sequence). CDR3 length equals 14 residues. Trimming left V 3 bases short and J 6 bases short, with 13 bases between. The CDR3 region is CASSFRVTGDTQYF. CDR3 bases: TGTGCCAGCAGTTTTAGGGTAACGGGGGATACGCAGTATTTT.

The chain combines TRBV6-5 with TRBJ1-6; 12 nucleotides agree with TRBD1. The CDR3 has 15 residues. V lost 7 bases to trimming and J lost 10 bases; unmatched junction nucleotides: 8. Germline V gene lookup returns CDR1 MNHEY and CDR2 SVGAGI. In DNA, the CDR3 is TGTGCCAGCACCAAAGGGACAGGGGGCCGGTCACCCCTCCACTTT. It codes for CASTKGTGGRSPLHF.

The chain combines TRBV7-9 with TRBJ1-1, with 11 positions matching TRBD1. Germline V CDR1 and CDR2: SEHNR, FQNEAQ (reference sequence). CDR3 length: 14 residues. Trimming cost V 1 base and J 6 bases; bases outside gene matches: 1. CDR3 sequence reads: CASSLGTGGSEAFF. The CDR3 nucleotides read TGTGCCAGCAGCTTAGGGACAGGGGGCTCTGAAGCTTTCTTT.

The J gene is TRBJ2-1, the V gene TRBV19, with 12 bases matching TRBD2. CDR1 and CDR2 (germline): LNHDA, SQIVND (reference sequence). The CDR3 has 15 amino acids. V lost 6 bases and J lost 7; bases outside the gene matches: 7. The CDR3 reads CASSRLAGEGNEQFF. The DNA for the CDR3 is TGTGCCAGTAGCAGACTAGCGGGAGAAGGAAATGAGCAGTTCTTC.

The CDR3 loop is CASTRDVRYTGELFF. CDR3 DNA sequence: TGTGCCAGCACCCGGGACGTGCGATACACCGGGGAGCTGTTTTTT. This chain uses TRBV27 with TRBJ2-2; D might be TRBD1 or TRBD2, each matching 5 bases. Germline assignment: CDR1 MNHEY and CDR2 SMNVEV (reference sequence). Trimming shortened V by 7 bases and J by 3 bases, and 15 bases separated the two germline ends. The CDR3 spans 15 residues.

The V gene is TRBV9, the J gene TRBJ2-6; no clear D gene. Germline CDR1 SGDLS, CDR2 YYNGEE. Trimming stripped 0 bases from V and 0 bases from J, with 4 bases between. The CDR3 is made up of 15 amino acids. The CDR3: CASSVDGSGANVLTF. The CDR3 nucleotides are TGTGCCAGCAGCGTAGACGGCTCTGGGGCCAACGTCCTGACTTTC.

This rearrangement joins TRBV28 to TRBJ1-5; D is uncertain. This CDR3 comprises 16 residues. Looked up from germline, CDR1 is MDHEN and CDR2 is SYDVKM. The V and J ends lost 6 bases and 0 bases respectively, with 15 bases between them. The CDR3, as DNA: TGTGCCAGCAGCCCGGAGGTAATCTATAGCAATCAGCCCCAGCATTTT. Its protein product is CASSPEVIYSNQPQHF.

The rearrangement links TRBV30 to TRBJ1-6; D unclear. The CDR3 totals 14 residues. Germline CDR1 reads GTSNPN; CDR2 reads SVGIG (reference sequence). Trimming left V 5 bases short and J 6 bases short, with 14 bases between. This CDR3 is CAWGFLRPNSPLHF. The CDR3 DNA reads as TGTGCCTGGGGATTCCTCCGACCTAATTCACCCCTCCACTTT.

This clone is a singleton in its sample. The chain uses TRBV5-4 and TRBJ2-4, with TRBD2 identical over 9 bases. The CDR3 loop spans 19 amino acids. Germline values: CDR1 SGHNT, CDR2 YYREEE (reference sequence). The V gene end was trimmed by 3 bases and the J gene end by 1 base; junction bases not matched to a gene: 14. The CDR3 spells CASSWGREGRAWAKNIQYF. In DNA form, the CDR3 reads TGTGCCAGCAGCTGGGGGCGGGAGGGCCGAGCTTGGGCCAAAAACATTCAGTACTTC.

This chain uses TRBV10-3 with TRBJ2-2; 7 bases match TRBD1. Looked up from germline, CDR1 is ENHRY and CDR2 is SYGVKD. With V trimmed by 6 bases and J by 2 bases, 6 bases remained unmatched. This CDR3 has 15 residues. CDR3 loop: CAIRGQNSNTGELFF. As DNA, the CDR3 is TGTGCCATCAGGGGACAGAATTCAAACACCGGGGAGCTGTTTTTT.

In DNA, the CDR3 is TGTGCCAGTAGTAATGGGATCGAGCAGTACTTC. This sequence encodes CASSNGIEQYF. The chain has TRBV19 and TRBJ2-7, with D unresolved. CDR3 size: 11 residues. The ends were cut back, 4 bases at V and 6 bases at J, with 7 bases in the middle. Germline CDR1 LNHDA, CDR2 SQIVND (reference sequence). Supplemented by reference TRBV19 and TRBJ2-7, the full variable domain reads DGGITQSPKYLFRKEGQNVTLSCEQNLNHDAMYWYRQDPGQGLRLIYYSQIVNDFQKGDIAEGYSVSREKKESFPLTVTSAQKNPTAFYLCASSNGIEQYFGPGTRLTVT.

The chain is built from TRBV5-1 and TRBJ1-2, with D possibly TRBD1 on 5 matching bases. V lost 4 bases, J lost 2 bases, and 18 bases lay in between. The CDR3 has 16 amino acids. Germline CDR1 is SGHRS and CDR2 is YFSETQ. The CDR3 is CASSLGRAWTNYGYTF. CDR3 DNA: TGCGCCAGCAGCCTCGGCAGGGCCTGGACAAACTATGGCTACACCTTC.

The chain is built from TRBV2 and TRBJ2-3; D is unclear. Germline V gene sequence: CDR1 SNHLY, CDR2 FYNNEI. Between the trimmed V and J ends, which lost 9 bases and 0 bases, there was a span of 13 bases. CDR3 length: 14 residues. CDR3 coding DNA: TGTGCCAGTTCAGACACTTCTAGCACAGATACGCAGTATTTT. Translation gives CASSDTSSTDTQYF.

The chain couples TRBV7-6 to TRBJ2-7; D gene ambiguous. From germline, CDR1 is SGHVS and CDR2 FNYEAQ. The V and J ends lost 1 base and 2 bases respectively, with 9 bases between them. CDR3 length: 14 residues. CDR3 DNA sequence: TGTGCCAGCAGCTTAGGGCTAGACGCCTACGAGCAGTACTTC. Its protein is CASSLGLDAYEQYF. Full variable domain (remainder filled in from reference TRBV7-6 and TRBJ2-7): GAGVSQSPRYKVTKRGQDVALRCDPISGHVSLYWYRQALGQGPEFLTYFNYEAQQDKSGLPNDRFSAERPEGSISTLTIQRTEQRDSAMYRCASSLGLDAYEQYFGPGTRLTVT.

This clone was seen once. CDR3 sequence: CASSLEGGTSYEQYF. The CDR3 nucleotides are TGTGCCAGCAGCTTAGAGGGAGGGACGTCCTACGAGCAGTACTTC. The chain has TRBV7-9 and TRBJ2-7, with 7 bases identical to TRBD2. The CDR3 has 15 amino acids. V shed 1 base, J shed 1 base, and the junction held 4 bases outside the gene matches. From germline, CDR1 is SEHNR and CDR2 FQNEAQ (reference sequence).

This clone showed up just a few times. This rearrangement joins TRBV29-1 to TRBJ2-5; D unresolved. Germline V gene sequence: CDR1 SQVTM, CDR2 ANQGSEA. The CDR3 contains 14 residues. Trimming shortened V by 2 bases and J by 0 bases, and 10 bases separated the two germline ends. CDR3 sequence reads: CSVETRLYQETQYF. The CDR3 coding sequence is TGCAGCGTTGAAACGCGGTTGTACCAAGAGACCCAGTACTTC.

The V gene is TRBV29-1, the J gene TRBJ1-1, with 7 bases that match TRBD1. Looked up from germline, CDR1 is SQVTM and CDR2 is ANQGSEA. V was clipped by 4 bases and J by 4 bases; unmatched bases: 9. This CDR3 is 14 amino acids long. The CDR3 protein is CSVGQGGWGTEAFF. Here the CDR3 DNA reads TGCAGCGTTGGGCAGGGGGGATGGGGCACTGAAGCTTTCTTT.

Worth noting for this clone: One end of the junction fails to match germline, which may point to a read error. The chain links TRBV4-1 to TRBJ2-7; D perhaps matches TRBD1 (6 bases). Germline V CDR1 and CDR2: MGHRA, YSYEKL. The CDR3 loop spans 9 amino acids. The CDR3 DNA follows: TGCGCCAGCAGCCAAGGGACAGTCTTC. Its protein product is CASSQGTVF.

As DNA, the CDR3 is TGCGCCAGCAGCCCCCGACAGGGGCCGACCTACGAGCAGTACTTC. This gives the protein CASSPRQGPTYEQYF. This chain links TRBV4-3 with TRBJ2-7; 8 bases are shared with TRBD1. Germline V gene lookup returns CDR1 LGHNA and CDR2 YSLEER. With 4 bases clipped from V and 2 bases from J, the junction kept 7 bases outside the gene matches. This CDR3 region has 15 residues.

The V gene is TRBV5-6, the J gene TRBJ2-3; 12 bases align to TRBD2. The junction had 6 bases not matched to a gene; V was cut back by 2 bases and J by 5 bases. CDR1 is SGHDT, CDR2 YYEEEE, per germline. This CDR3 has 16 residues. CDR3 nucleotides: TGTGCCAGCAGCTTTACCCTAGCGGGAGGGAAAGATACGCAGTATTTT. Residues: CASSFTLAGGKDTQYF.

This clone was seen a single time. The chain links TRBV9 to TRBJ2-1; 10 nucleotides align to TRBD2. V trimming: 2 bases; J trimming: 7 bases; junction bases outside the gene matches: 9. The CDR3 consists of 16 residues. The germline V gene has CDR1 SGDLS and CDR2 YYNGEE. The CDR3 region is CASSVGAGGPENEQFF. CDR3 DNA: TGTGCCAGCAGCGTGGGAGCGGGAGGGCCGGAGAATGAGCAGTTCTTC.

This clone appeared once. The chain has TRBV9 and TRBJ2-7; 8 nucleotides line up with TRBD1. V was pared by 4 bases and J by 6 bases, with 12 bases of the junction left unmatched. The length of the CDR3 is 15 residues. Germline-derived CDR1 and CDR2 are SGDLS and YYNGEE. As DNA, the CDR3 is TGTGCCAGCAGCTCGAGGTCGGACAGGGTGGGCGAGCAGTACTTC. Protein sequence: CASSSRSDRVGEQYF.

V gene TRBV20-1 combines with J gene TRBJ1-3; unclear D gene. In germline, CDR1 is DFQATT, CDR2 SNEGSKA (reference sequence). Trimming cost V 0 bases and J 6 bases, with 3 bases left between them. The length of the CDR3 is 11 residues. CDR3 sequence: CSARDINTIYF. The CDR3 coding sequence is TGCAGTGCTAGAGATATAAACACCATATATTTT.

V gene TRBV7-2 combines with J gene TRBJ1-2, with D hard to call. CDR1 is SGHTA and CDR2 is FQGNSA in the germline V gene. V dropped 5 bases and J dropped 5 bases, with 9 bases sitting between them. The CDR3 consists of 12 residues. CDR3 sequence reads: CASSPETYGYTF. The CDR3 nucleotides read TGTGCCAGCAGCCCTGAAACATATGGCTACACCTTC.

The V gene is TRBV19, the J gene TRBJ2-1, with 7 bases identical to TRBD1. The CDR3 runs 15 residues. Germline V gene data show CDR1 as LNHDA and CDR2 as SQIVND (reference sequence). V trimming: 2 bases; J trimming: 4 bases; junction bases outside the gene matches: 5. CDR3 DNA: TGTGCCAGTAGTATACAGGGACAGCTGTACAATGAGCAGTTCTTC. Encoded protein: CASSIQGQLYNEQFF.

This clone came up a few times. The J gene is TRBJ1-2, the V gene TRBV12-5, with D uncertain. Between the trimmed V and J ends, which lost 3 bases and 0 bases, there was a span of 2 bases. Germline CDR1 and CDR2: LGHNT and FRNRAP. The CDR3 is made up of 12 amino acids. CDR3 DNA sequence: TGTGCTAGTGGTTTAACTAACTATGGCTACACCTTC. Its translation is CASGLTNYGYTF.

The chain recombines TRBV18 with TRBJ2-5; no reliable D call. Germline V gene sequence: CDR1 KGHSH, CDR2 LQKENI. The CDR3 extends over 14 amino acids. Trimming removed 0 bases at V and 1 base at J, with 6 bases between. The CDR3 DNA sequence: TGTGCCAGCTCACCACCTGAAATCCAAGAGACCCAGTACTTC. It encodes CASSPPEIQETQYF.

The gene calls are TRBV11-3 and TRBJ1-1; D gene unclear. V was trimmed by 6 bases and J by 7 bases, leaving 15 bases between them. From germline, CDR1 is SGHNT and CDR2 YENEEA. There are 13 residues in the CDR3. In DNA, the CDR3 is TGTGCCAGCAGGAGGTCAGAAGGGAATGAAGCTTTCTTT. This encodes CASRRSEGNEAFF.

This chain connects TRBV30 to TRBJ1-5; 10 bases align to TRBD1. The J segment lost 0 bases and the V segment lost 3 bases, leaving 8 bases of the junction unmatched. Germline CDR1 GTSNPN, CDR2 SVGIG (reference sequence). The CDR3 covers 17 residues. The CDR3 loop reads CAWSRDRGPYSNQPQHF. As DNA, the CDR3 is TGTGCCTGGAGCCGGGACAGGGGCCCCTATAGCAATCAGCCCCAGCATTTT.

This sequence joins TRBV9 and TRBJ2-7, with TRBD2 matching over 10 bases. CDR3 length equals 12 residues. The V gene's germline CDR1 is SGDLS and CDR2 YYNGEE. With V trimmed by 7 bases and J by 7 bases, 5 bases remained unmatched. Here the CDR3 DNA reads TGTGCCAGCGGGCTAGCGGGGGTTGAGCAGTACTTC. Amino acids: CASGLAGVEQYF.

This clone was observed a single time. The rearrangement uses TRBV11-2 and TRBJ2-3, with 9 positions matching TRBD2. Germline trimming cut 4 bases from V and 2 bases from J; bases unmatched to any gene: 7. The CDR3 totals 16 residues. Germline V gene sequence: CDR1 SGHAT, CDR2 FQNNGV. The CDR3 bases are TGTGCCAGCAGCTACCGACTAGCGGACCTCACAGATACGCAGTATTTT. Protein product: CASSYRLADLTDTQYF. The variable domain in full, completed from reference TRBV11-2 and TRBJ2-3, reads EAGVAQSPRYKIIEKRQSVAFWCNPISGHATLYWYQQILGQGPKLLIQFQNNGVVDDSQLPKDRFSAERLKGVDSTLKIQPAKLEDSAVYLCASSYRLADLTDTQYFGPGTRLTVL.